Included here is one TCR beta chain sequence, with context. This specimen comes from a study of blood T cell repertoires in COVID-19. This CDR3 has 15 amino acids. V trimming: 5 bases; J trimming: 4 bases; junction bases outside the gene matches: 5. CDR1 and CDR2 (germline): MNHEY, SVGAGI. Sequencing was performed with immunoSEQ multiplex PCR; in TCRdb, only in-frame clones are kept and a portion is missing. This table holds some 80,000 clones, roughly 82% found once. Sequencing input: peripheral blood. The chain recombines TRBV6-5 with TRBJ2-1; 10 bases fit TRBD2. This clonotype was sampled from a human donor in a cohort sampled during active COVID-19. CDR3 amino acids: CASSRTSGQYNEQFF. The CDR3 nucleotides read TGTGCCAGCAGTCGGACTAGCGGCCAATACAATGAGCAGTTCTTC.